This T cell receptor (beta chain) appears in the sequencing data of a study of cytomegalovirus exposure and HLA in healthy donors. In the study overall: Samples from HLA-typed donors yielded about 85 million unique TCRs in an early data release.

As concerns this clone: No antigen is known for it.

The primer mix had 60 Vbeta and 13 Jbeta primers. The method was immunoSEQ multiplex PCR; TCRdb's version includes in-frame clones alone and lacks a portion of them. Of roughly 150,000 clones listed, over 60% are singletons. CDR3 size: 15 residues. V dropped 4 bases and J dropped 2 bases, with 12 bases sitting between them. Per the germline V gene, CDR1 is LNHDA and CDR2 is SQIVND (reference sequence). Study-wide findings and caveats: Based on reports, TCR beta sequences accurately predicted HLA-A and HLA-B alleles for most subjects.

What was sequenced was PBMCs. This clonotype was sampled from a male donor in good health and CMV-seronegative. The chain joins TRBV19 to TRBJ2-1; D is possibly TRBD1 (6 bases). This CDR3 is CASSTGDGTYNEQFF. CDR3 DNA: TGTGCCAGTAGTACAGGGGATGGTACCTACAATGAGCAGTTCTTC.